This T cell receptor (beta chain) derives from a study of patients and donors after allogeneic stem cell transplantation. TCRdb recomputed calls from the RT-PCR reads with MiXCR, one row per CDR3 protein. The sample lists around 240,000 distinct CDR3 sequences; approximately 14% were seen once. This clonotype was detected only a few times. Trimming removed 6 bases from V and 6 bases from J, with 12 bases in between. CDR1 is SGHKS, CDR2 YYEKEE, per germline (reference sequence). The CDR3 has 13 amino acids. The chain employs TRBV5-5 and TRBJ1-4; D may be TRBD1 (5 bases). The sequenced sample consisted of blood, either unsorted or a sorted T cell fraction (not recorded which). This sequence originates from a human donor who was either an allogeneic HSCT recipient or a stem cell or donor lymphocyte infusion donor (not recorded which). It is not recorded whose cells these are; they may come from a transplant donor. CDR3 DNA sequence: TGTGCCAGCAACCGGGGGGGGGATGAAAAACTGTTTTTT. It is translated as CASNRGGDEKLFF.